This T cell receptor beta chain was sequenced in a study of identical twins. Template switching introduced a universal primer site, and the cDNA bore unique molecular identifiers. A single record per CDR3 protein comes from TCRdb applying MiXCR to the 5' RACE reads. Of some 1,700,000 distinct CDR3 sequences listed, roughly 35% are singletons. On this clonotype: Its antigen is as yet unknown.

General study points: It was possible that invariant MAIT and iNKT cells partly confounded the zero-insertion analyses.

Sequencing was done on a sample of cord blood. This TCR was sampled from a newborn girl in good health.

CDR3 in DNA: TGTGCCAGCGGGGGACTAGCGAGGTACAATGAGCAGTTCTTC. It specifies CASGGLARYNEQFF. This chain connects TRBV2 to TRBJ2-1; 10 bases map to TRBD2. The CDR3 contains 14 residues. V trimming: 8 bases; J trimming: 4 bases; junction bases outside the gene matches: 5. Germline lookup yields CDR1 SNHLY and CDR2 FYNNEI.